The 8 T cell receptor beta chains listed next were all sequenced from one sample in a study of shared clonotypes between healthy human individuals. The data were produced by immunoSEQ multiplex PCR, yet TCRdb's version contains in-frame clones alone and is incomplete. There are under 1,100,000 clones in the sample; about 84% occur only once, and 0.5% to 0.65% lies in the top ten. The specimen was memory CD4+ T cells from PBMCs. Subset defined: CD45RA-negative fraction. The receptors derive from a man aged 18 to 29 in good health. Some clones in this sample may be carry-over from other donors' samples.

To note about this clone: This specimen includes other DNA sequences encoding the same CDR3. CDR3 nucleotide sequence: TGTGCCAGCAGTTCCACAGGGGGTAGCAATCAGCCCCAGCATTTT. Encoded protein: CASSSTGGSNQPQHF. The V gene is TRBV7-2, the J gene TRBJ1-5, with 8 bases lining up with TRBD1. The junction had 4 bases not matched to a gene; V was cut back by 6 bases and J by 0 bases. The CDR3 runs to 15 residues. CDR1 and CDR2 from the germline V gene are SGHTA and FQGNSA.

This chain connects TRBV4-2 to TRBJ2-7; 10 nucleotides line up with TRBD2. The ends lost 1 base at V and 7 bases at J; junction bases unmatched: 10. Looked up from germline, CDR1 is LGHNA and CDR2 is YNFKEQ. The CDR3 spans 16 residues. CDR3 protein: CASSQGLSSGRVEQYF. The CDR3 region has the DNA TGTGCCAGCAGCCAAGGTTTGTCTAGCGGGAGAGTAGAGCAGTACTTC.

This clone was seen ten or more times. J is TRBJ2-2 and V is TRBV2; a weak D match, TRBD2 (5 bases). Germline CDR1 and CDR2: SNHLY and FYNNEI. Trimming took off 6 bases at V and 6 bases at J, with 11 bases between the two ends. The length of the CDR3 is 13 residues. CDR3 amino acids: CASRAGLAGELFF. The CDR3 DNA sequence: TGTGCCAGCAGGGCGGGTCTGGCCGGGGAGCTGTTTTTT.

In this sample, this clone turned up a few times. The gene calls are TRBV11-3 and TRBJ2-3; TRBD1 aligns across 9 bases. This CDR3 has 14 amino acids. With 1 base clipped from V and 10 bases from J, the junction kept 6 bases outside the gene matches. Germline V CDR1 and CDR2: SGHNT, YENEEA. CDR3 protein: CASSLGGTGSAQYF. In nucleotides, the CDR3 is TGTGCCAGCAGCTTAGGGGGGACAGGGAGTGCGCAGTATTTT.

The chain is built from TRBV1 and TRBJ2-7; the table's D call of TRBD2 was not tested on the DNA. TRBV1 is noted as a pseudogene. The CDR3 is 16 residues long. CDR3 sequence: CTSSQEGLAGDYEQYF. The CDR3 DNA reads TGCACCAGCAGCCAAGAGGGTCTAGCGGGAGACTACGAGCAGTACTTC.

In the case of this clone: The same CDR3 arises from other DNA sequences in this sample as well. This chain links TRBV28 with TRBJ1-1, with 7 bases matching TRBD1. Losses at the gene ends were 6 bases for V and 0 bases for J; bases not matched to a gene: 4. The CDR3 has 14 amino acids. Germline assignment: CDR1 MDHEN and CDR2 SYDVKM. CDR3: CASSPGQMNTEAFF. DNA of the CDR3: TGTGCCAGCAGCCCGGGACAGATGAACACTGAAGCTTTCTTT. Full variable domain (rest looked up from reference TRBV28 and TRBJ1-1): DVKVTQSSRYLVKRTGEKVFLECVQDMDHENMFWYRQDPGLGLRLIYFSYDVKMKEKGDIPEGYSVSREKKERFSLILESASTNQTSMYLCASSPGQMNTEAFFGQGTRLTVV.

This CDR3 reads CASSLSPNPYGYTF. CDR3 nucleotides: TGTGCCAGCAGCTTATCCCCCAACCCCTATGGCTACACCTTC. The rearrangement joins TRBV7-8 to TRBJ1-2; D call uncertain. CDR1 and CDR2 (germline): SGHVS, FQNEAQ. V lost 2 bases, J lost 4 bases, and 11 bases lay in between. The length of the CDR3 is 14 residues.

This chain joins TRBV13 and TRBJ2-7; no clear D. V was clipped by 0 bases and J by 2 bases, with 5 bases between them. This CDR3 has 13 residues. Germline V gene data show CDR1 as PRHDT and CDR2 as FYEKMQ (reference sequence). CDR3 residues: CASSLGPAYEQYF. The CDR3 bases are TGTGCCAGCAGCTTAGGCCCCGCCTACGAGCAGTACTTC.